The 10 T cell receptor beta chains given below trace back to one sample, sequenced in a study of T cells in Graves' hyperthyroidism and ophthalmopathy. RNA transcripts were the template for amplifying TCR beta CDR3 regions. Initially, a first-round RT-PCR of the TCR CDR3 employed the HTBI primer set. A single record per CDR3 protein comes from TCRdb applying MiXCR to the multiplex PCR reads. Among hundreds of thousands of distinct CDR3 sequences listed, 45% were seen once. Sequencing used peripheral blood or thyroid tissue (not recorded which). The receptors here all came from an adult man with Graves' disease, either hyperthyroidism or ophthalmopathy (not recorded which).

The sample holds many counts of this clonotype. The chain recombines TRBV7-2 with TRBJ2-7; 7 bases are a match to TRBD2. This CDR3 is built from 12 residues. V gave up 3 bases and J gave up 6 bases; unmatched junction bases: 2. Germline values: CDR1 SGHTA, CDR2 FQGNSA. The CDR3 spells CASSFSGGEQYF. DNA of the CDR3: TGTGCCAGCAGCTTTTCGGGGGGCGAGCAGTACTTC.

Of note for this clonotype: At one boundary the junction diverges from the germline segment, which might be a read error. This chain connects TRBV11-2 to TRBJ1-6; D not certain. Germline-derived CDR1 and CDR2 are SGHAT and FQNNGV. The CDR3 is 10 residues long. The CDR3 coding sequence is TGTGCCAGCAGGAGCCTCCCCCGCCACTTT. Its protein product is CASRSLPRHF.

The V call is TRBV12-3 or TRBV12-4, the J call TRBJ1-1, with D hard to call. This CDR3 is built from 14 residues. Between the trimmed V and J ends, which lost 3 bases and 1 base, there was a span of 9 bases. CDR3 nucleotides: TGTGCCAGCAGTTTCTCCCGGGGGAACACTGAAGCTTTCTTT. This gives the protein CASSFSRGNTEAFF.

The V call is TRBV24-1, the J call TRBJ1-2; TRBD1 matches at 8 bases. CDR3 length: 13 amino acids. V lost 7 bases to trimming and J lost 7 bases; unmatched junction nucleotides: 7. The germline V gene encodes CDR1 KGHDR and CDR2 SFDVKD. This CDR3 is CATRLDRGAGYTF. CDR3 nucleotide sequence: TGTGCCACCAGATTAGACAGGGGAGCTGGCTACACCTTC.

This clonotype was observed at least ten times. The chain couples TRBV29-1 to TRBJ2-7; tentatively, D is TRBD1 or TRBD2 (5 bases each). CDR1 and CDR2 from the germline V gene are SQVTM and ANQGSEA. V was clipped by 6 bases and J by 0 bases, with 12 bases between them. The CDR3 covers 13 residues. CDR3 region: CSVRDGSSYEQYF. As DNA, the CDR3 is TGCAGCGTCCGGGACGGTAGCTCCTACGAGCAGTACTTC.

This clonotype was observed a handful of times. The chain carries TRBV2 and TRBJ1-1; TRBD1 is a possible D gene (6 bases). Trimming removed 11 bases from V and 6 bases from J, with 19 bases in between. CDR3 length equals 13 residues. Germline values: CDR1 SNHLY, CDR2 FYNNEI. In DNA form, the CDR3 reads TGTGCCGACGGTGGGGGCAGCGGGCCTGAAGCTTTCTTT. Protein: CADGGGSGPEAFF.

The sample holds a few counts of this clonotype. V usage is TRBV2 and J usage is TRBJ2-5; 7 bases are shared with TRBD1. CDR3 length: 15 residues. Germline CDR1 reads SNHLY; CDR2 reads FYNNEI. With V trimmed by 6 bases and J by 5 bases, 12 bases remained unmatched. CDR3 in amino acids: CASRPYRGLQETQYF. CDR3 DNA sequence: TGTGCCAGCAGACCGTACAGGGGTCTTCAGGAGACCCAGTACTTC.

The V call is TRBV14, the J call TRBJ2-5; 14 bases are a match to TRBD2. V trimming: 0 bases; J trimming: 5 bases; junction bases outside the gene matches: 11. The CDR3 spans 19 residues. Per the germline V gene, CDR1 is SGHDN and CDR2 is FVKESK. For the CDR3, the DNA is TGTGCCAGCAGCCAAGAAGGAGGACTAGCGGGAGGAAGGTTGGAGACCCAGTACTTC. This codes for CASSQEGGLAGGRLETQYF.

Comments on this clonotype: A single base separates this from a much larger clone, so it may be a read error. The rearrangement links TRBV7-8 to TRBJ2-7; D gene ambiguous. This CDR3 region has 13 residues. Germline lookup yields CDR1 SGHVS and CDR2 FQNEAQ. CDR3 protein: CASSLGRTYEQHF. The CDR3 DNA is TGTGCCAGCAGCTTAGGCCGGACCTACGAGCAGCACTTC.

This clonotype was counted many times. The V and J genes are TRBV29-1 and TRBJ1-6; 9 bases line up with TRBD1. The CDR3 spans 14 residues. CDR1 SQVTM and CDR2 ANQGSEA come from the germline V gene. With V trimmed by 3 bases and J by 10 bases, 7 bases remained unmatched. The CDR3 coding sequence is TGCAGCGTTGACTCGGGACAGGGTACATCACCCCTCCACTTT. Amino acid sequence: CSVDSGQGTSPLHF.